Shown below are 16 T cell receptor beta chains from a single sample sequenced in a study of T cell responses to AZD1222 COVID-19 vaccine. Using immunoSEQ multiplex PCR, the repertoire was profiled, and TCRdb retains in-frame clones only, with some absent. Of approximately 74,000 clones listed, approximately 90% are singletons. The sequencing used peripheral blood, collected on day 0 of AZD1222 vaccination. The receptor set was obtained from an adult in good health.

The rearrangement links TRBV5-4 to TRBJ2-2; 7 bases map to TRBD2. Germline loops: CDR1 SGHNT, CDR2 YYREEE (reference sequence). The CDR3 extends over 16 amino acids. V was clipped by 6 bases and J by 3 bases; unmatched bases: 11. The CDR3 here is CASTPRAGADTGELFF. In DNA form, the CDR3 reads TGTGCCAGCACCCCTCGGGCGGGAGCGGACACCGGGGAGCTGTTTTTT.

The J gene is TRBJ1-1, the V gene TRBV15; D not certain. This CDR3 is built from 14 residues. V lost 5 bases and J 6 bases, leaving 16 bases between the germline ends. Germline-derived CDR1 and CDR2 are LNHNV and YYDKDF (reference sequence). CDR3 nucleotides: TGTGCCACCAGCGATCGGACCTCGGTGCCTGAAGCTTTCTTT. This gives the protein CATSDRTSVPEAFF.

This chain uses TRBV28 with TRBJ1-6; the D gene is possibly TRBD1 (6 bases). The CDR3 length is 15 residues. Trimming took off 3 bases at V and 5 bases at J, with 11 bases between the two ends. Germline CDR1 is MDHEN and CDR2 is SYDVKM. The CDR3 reads CASSLNRVDNSPLHF. The CDR3 bases are TGTGCCAGCAGTTTGAACAGGGTTGATAATTCACCCCTCCACTTT.

This sequence joins TRBV28 and TRBJ1-1; TRBD1 matches at 7 bases. The germline V gene encodes CDR1 MDHEN and CDR2 SYDVKM. The CDR3 runs to 14 residues. Unmatched junction bases numbered 6, after V lost 1 base and J lost 7 bases. CDR3 residues: CASSLYTGEGEAFF. For the CDR3, the DNA is TGTGCCAGCAGTTTATACACAGGGGAGGGTGAAGCTTTCTTT.

This chain links TRBV27 with TRBJ2-5; 10 nucleotides agree with TRBD2. This CDR3 comprises 14 residues. V lost 6 bases and J lost 4; bases outside the gene matches: 5. The germline V gene encodes CDR1 MNHEY and CDR2 SMNVEV (reference sequence). The CDR3 nucleotides read TGTGCCAGCAGGGGAGCGGGAGGGGGAGAGACCCAGTACTTC. It encodes CASRGAGGGETQYF.

The V gene is TRBV2, the J gene TRBJ2-5; a possible D gene is TRBD2 (7 bases). In germline, CDR1 is SNHLY, CDR2 FYNNEI. CDR3 length: 17 amino acids. Trimming stripped 7 bases from V and 5 bases from J, with 26 bases between. CDR3 DNA sequence: TGTGCCAGCACTTGGGTTATGGGGGGGGGCGCCTCGGAGACCCAGTACTTC. It codes for CASTWVMGGGASETQYF. The complete variable domain, with remaining parts taken from reference TRBV2 and TRBJ2-5, reads EPEVTQTPSHQVTQMGQEVILRCVPISNHLYFYWYRQILGQKVEFLVSFYNNEISEKSEIFDDQFSVERPDGSNFTLKIRSTKLEDSAMYFCASTWVMGGGASETQYFGPGTRLLVL.

The chain joins TRBV6-5 to TRBJ2-3; no reliable D call. Germline CDR1 and CDR2: MNHEY and SVGAGI. Deletions cut 7 bases from V and 5 bases from J, with 13 bases between. This CDR3 is 13 amino acids long. Here the CDR3 reads CASIPKVGDTQYF. CDR3 DNA: TGTGCCAGCATTCCCAAAGTTGGAGATACGCAGTATTTT.

The chain uses TRBV6-5 and TRBJ1-1; D is ambiguous. With 8 bases removed from V and 1 base from J, the gap between germline ends came to 8 bases. CDR3 length: 12 amino acids. The germline V gene has CDR1 MNHEY and CDR2 SVGAGI. The CDR3 reads CASGRGNTEAFF. In nucleotides, the CDR3 is TGTGCCAGCGGCCGGGGGAACACTGAAGCTTTCTTT.

In its sample, this clone was seen once. V and J are TRBV28 and TRBJ1-2; 7 bases are a match to TRBD1. Trimming at V came to 4 bases and at J to 7 bases, leaving 3 bases not matched to a gene. CDR3 length equals 12 residues. Germline lookup yields CDR1 MDHEN and CDR2 SYDVKM. The CDR3 loop is CASSSGGTGYTF. In nucleotides, the CDR3 is TGTGCCAGCAGTTCAGGGGGTACTGGCTACACCTTC.

The chain couples TRBV30 to TRBJ1-5; possible D gene TRBD1, 6 bases. There are 13 residues in the CDR3. Per germline, CDR1 GTSNPN and CDR2 SVGIG (reference sequence). V was pared by 0 bases and J by 7 bases, with 10 bases between. The CDR3 spells CAWSVGGRQPQHF. CDR3 nucleotides: TGTGCCTGGAGTGTCGGGGGGCGACAGCCCCAGCATTTT.

V gene TRBV7-3 combines with J gene TRBJ2-3; TRBD2 aligns across 9 bases. J lost 2 bases, V lost 1 base, and 13 bases had no gene match. The CDR3 has 19 amino acids. Germline loops: CDR1 SGHTA, CDR2 FQGTGA. The CDR3 nucleotides read TGTGCCAGCAGCTTAAACCCGCGGGGGAGCGGGAGGAACACAGATACGCAGTATTTT. Encoded protein: CASSLNPRGSGRNTDTQYF. The variable domain in full, with the rest retrieved from reference TRBV7-3 and TRBJ2-3, is GAGVSQTPSNKVTEKGKYVELRCDPISGHTALYWYRQSLGQGPEFLIYFQGTGAADDSGLPNDRFFAVRPEGSVSTLKIQRTERGDSAVYLCASSLNPRGSGRNTDTQYFGPGTRLTVL.

DNA for the CDR3: TGTGCCAGCAGCGGAACAGGGTTGAAAGGCTACACCTTC. Translating it yields CASSGTGLKGYTF. The chain couples TRBV27 to TRBJ1-2; tentative D call: TRBD1 (6 bases). Germline CDR1 reads MNHEY; CDR2 reads SMNVEV (reference sequence). CDR3 length: 13 amino acids. The ends were cut back, 6 bases at V and 8 bases at J, with 16 bases in the middle.

This chain connects TRBV29-1 to TRBJ1-2; D gene unclear. The CDR3 is made up of 12 amino acids. Trimming pared 3 bases from V and 6 bases from J, leaving 11 bases between. Per the germline V gene, CDR1 is SQVTM and CDR2 is ANQGSEA. For the CDR3, the DNA is TGCAGCGTTGATCGGCCTAAGGATGGCTACACCTTC. It encodes CSVDRPKDGYTF.

V usage is TRBV27 and J usage is TRBJ2-3; 9 bases map to TRBD2. The CDR3 totals 18 residues. CDR1 MNHEY and CDR2 SMNVEV come from the germline V gene (reference sequence). V lost 5 bases, J lost 2 bases, and 14 bases stayed unmatched. Here the CDR3 reads CASSLRPPASGNTDTQYF. DNA of the CDR3: TGTGCCAGCAGTCTAAGGCCTCCCGCTAGCGGGAACACAGATACGCAGTATTTT.

The chain carries TRBV15 and TRBJ2-1, with 10 nucleotides matching TRBD1. V dropped 2 bases and J dropped 5; count of bases not matched to a gene: 6. The CDR3 contains 16 residues. Germline assignment: CDR1 LNHNV and CDR2 YYDKDF (reference sequence). The CDR3 here is CATSRPDRGRDNEQFF. The CDR3 bases are TGTGCCACCAGCAGACCCGACAGGGGGCGCGACAATGAGCAGTTCTTC.

This clone was detected a few times. V and J are TRBV7-2 and TRBJ1-1, with TRBD1 matching over 8 bases. CDR3 size: 15 residues. Germline V gene data show CDR1 as SGHTA and CDR2 as FQGNSA. V was pared by 4 bases and J by 3 bases, with 7 bases of the junction left unmatched. The CDR3 bases are TGTGCCAGCAGCTCAGGACAGGGTGGGTACACTGAAGCTTTCTTT. Its protein is CASSSGQGGYTEAFF. The full variable domain, completed using reference TRBV7-2 and TRBJ1-1, is GAGVSQSPSNKVTEKGKDVELRCDPISGHTALYWYRQSLGQGLEFLIYFQGNSAPDKSGLPSDRFSAERTGGSVSTLTIQRTQQEDSAVYLCASSSGQGGYTEAFFGQGTRLTVV.